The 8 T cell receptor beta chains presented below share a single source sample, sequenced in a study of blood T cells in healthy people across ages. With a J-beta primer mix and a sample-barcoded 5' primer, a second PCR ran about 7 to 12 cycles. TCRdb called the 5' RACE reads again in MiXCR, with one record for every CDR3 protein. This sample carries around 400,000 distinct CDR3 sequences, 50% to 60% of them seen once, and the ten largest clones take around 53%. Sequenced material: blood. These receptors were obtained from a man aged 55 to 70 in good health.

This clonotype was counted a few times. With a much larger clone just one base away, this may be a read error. The CDR3 reads CASSLTTNNEQYF. Here the CDR3 DNA reads TGTGCCAGCAGCTTAACTACCAACAATGAGCAGTACTTC. V gene TRBV7-2 combines with J gene TRBJ2-5; D is uncertain. The germline V and J ends were trimmed by 2 bases and 11 bases, with 15 bases remaining between them. CDR1 SGHTA and CDR2 FQGNSA come from the germline V gene. The CDR3 length is 13 residues.

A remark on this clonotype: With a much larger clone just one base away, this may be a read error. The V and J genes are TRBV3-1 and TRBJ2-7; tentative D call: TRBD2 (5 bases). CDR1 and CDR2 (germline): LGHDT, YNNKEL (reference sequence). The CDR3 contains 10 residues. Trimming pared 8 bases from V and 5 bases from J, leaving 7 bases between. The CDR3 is CASGSDEQYF. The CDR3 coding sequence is TGTGCCAGCGGGAGCGACGAGCAGTACTTC.

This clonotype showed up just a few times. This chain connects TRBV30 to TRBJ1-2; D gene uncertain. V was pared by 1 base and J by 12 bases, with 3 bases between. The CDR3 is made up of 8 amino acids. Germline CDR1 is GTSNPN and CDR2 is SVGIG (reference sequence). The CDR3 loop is CAWSAHTF. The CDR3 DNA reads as TGTGCCTGGAGTGCCCACACCTTC. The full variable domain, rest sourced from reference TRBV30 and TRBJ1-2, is SQTIHQWPATLVQPVGSPLSLECTVEGTSNPNLYWYRQAAGRGLQLLFYSVGIGQISSEVPQNLSASRPQDRQFILSSKKLLLSDSGFYLCAWSAHTFGSGTRLTVV.

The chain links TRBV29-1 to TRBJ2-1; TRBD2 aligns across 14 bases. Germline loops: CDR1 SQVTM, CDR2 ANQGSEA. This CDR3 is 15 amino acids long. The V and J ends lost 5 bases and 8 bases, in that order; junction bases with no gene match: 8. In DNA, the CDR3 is TGCAGCGTTAGGACCGGGACTAGCGGGAGATATGAGCAGTTCTTC. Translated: CSVRTGTSGRYEQFF.

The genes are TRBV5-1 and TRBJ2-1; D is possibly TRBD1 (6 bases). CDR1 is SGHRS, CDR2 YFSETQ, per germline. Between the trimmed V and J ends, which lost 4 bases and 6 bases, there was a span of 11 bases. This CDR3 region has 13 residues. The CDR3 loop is CASSVRRGNEQFF. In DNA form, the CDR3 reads TGCGCCAGCAGCGTTCGCAGGGGCAATGAGCAGTTCTTC.

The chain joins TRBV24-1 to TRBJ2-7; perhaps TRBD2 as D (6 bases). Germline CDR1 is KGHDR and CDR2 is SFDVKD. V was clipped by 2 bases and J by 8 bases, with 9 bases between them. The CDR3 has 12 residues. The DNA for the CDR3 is TGTGCCACCAGTGATTACGGAGGGAAGCAGTACTTC. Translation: CATSDYGGKQYF.

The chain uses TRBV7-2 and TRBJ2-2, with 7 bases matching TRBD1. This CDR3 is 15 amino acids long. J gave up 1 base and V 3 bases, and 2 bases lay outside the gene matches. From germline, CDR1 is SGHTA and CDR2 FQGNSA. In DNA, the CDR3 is TGTGCCAGCAGCTTTCGACAGGGGAACACCGGGGAGCTGTTTTTT. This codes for CASSFRQGNTGELFF.

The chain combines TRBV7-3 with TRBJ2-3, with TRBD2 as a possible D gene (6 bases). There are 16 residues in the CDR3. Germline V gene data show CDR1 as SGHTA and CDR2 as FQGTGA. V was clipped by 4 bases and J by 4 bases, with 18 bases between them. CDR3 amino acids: CASSSELASPPDTQYF. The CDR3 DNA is TGTGCCAGCAGCTCTGAACTAGCTTCCCCGCCAGATACGCAGTATTTT.